A single T cell receptor (beta chain) is shown here with its context. Only in-frame clones appear in the TCRdb table, and some are missing; sequencing was by immunoSEQ multiplex PCR. The sample holds over 150,000 clones, roughly nine tenths seen once. This sample was included in a study of T cell responses to AZD1222 COVID-19 vaccine. The clonotype originates from an adult who received the AZD1222 COVID-19 vaccine. The starting material was peripheral blood, obtained 28 days after the second AZD1222 dose.

In nucleotides, the CDR3 is TGTGCCTGGAGTCCGTGGGTTTACGAGCAGTACTTC. The encoded protein is CAWSPWVYEQYF. V is TRBV30 and J is TRBJ2-7; D gene uncertain. The V gene's germline CDR1 is GTSNPN and CDR2 SVGIG (reference sequence). The CDR3 totals 12 residues. Trimming cost V 2 bases and J 4 bases, with 9 bases left between them.